What follows are 26 T cell receptor beta chains derived from one specimen sequenced in a study of CXCR3-negative and CXCR3-positive naive CD8 T cells. UMI labels and 5' RACE were used to prepare the TRB cDNA libraries. TCRdb re-called the 5' RACE reads; one entry per CDR3 protein, DNA not given. The specimen's table records tens of thousands of distinct CDR3 sequences. The specimen sequenced was memory CD8+ T cells from blood. The origin of the receptors is a human donor in good health. Some clones in this sample may be carry-over from other donors' samples.

This rearrangement joins TRBV29-1 to TRBJ2-5. The CDR3 has 13 amino acids. Per germline, CDR1 SQVTM and CDR2 ANQGSEA. This CDR3 reads CSVVEQNQETQYF. Complete variable domain (other parts from reference TRBV29-1 and TRBJ2-5): SAVISQKPSRDICQRGTSLTIQCQVDSQVTMMFWYRQQPGQSLTLIATANQGSEATYESGFVIDKFPISRPNLTFSTLTVSNMSPEDSSIYLCSVVEQNQETQYFGPGTRLLVL.

The chain employs TRBV5-5 and TRBJ1-1. This CDR3 is built from 12 residues. The germline V gene encodes CDR1 SGHKS and CDR2 YYEKEE (reference sequence). The chain's CDR3 is CASSLIEGEAFF.

This chain connects TRBV5-5 to TRBJ2-2; TCRdb selects TRBD1, and the lack of DNA leaves this call unchecked. This CDR3 comprises 14 residues. Germline V gene data show CDR1 as SGHKS and CDR2 as YYEKEE (reference sequence). CDR3: CGSRPDTLTGELFF.

The rearrangement joins TRBV7-8 to TRBJ2-1; TCRdb outputs TRBD1, but without DNA this stays unchecked. CDR3 size: 12 residues. CDR1 and CDR2 from the germline V gene are SGHVS and FQNEAQ. CDR3 sequence: CASTNPGNEQFF.

This rearrangement joins TRBV30 to TRBJ2-4; TCRdb outputs TRBD2, but without DNA this stays unchecked. Germline V lookup: CDR1 GTSNPN, CDR2 SVGIG (reference sequence). The CDR3 has 17 residues. CDR3 sequence: CAWMGLAGGHFVDIQYF.

J is TRBJ2-1 and V is TRBV20-1; TCRdb indicates TRBD2, and absent DNA this call remains unverified. The CDR3 contains 14 residues. CDR1 DFQATT and CDR2 SNEGSKA come from the germline V gene (reference sequence). The CDR3 is CSASGTRATDEQFF.

This chain uses TRBV4-1 with TRBJ1-1. Germline V gene data show CDR1 as MGHRA and CDR2 as YSYEKL. The CDR3 has 13 residues. CDR3 residues: CASSQDGGGRAFF.

This chain uses TRBV7-9 with TRBJ2-7; TCRdb's D call of TRBD2 is untestable without DNA. The CDR3 runs 13 residues. The germline CDR1 and CDR2 sequences are SEHNR and FQNEAQ (reference sequence). The CDR3 loop reads CASREREDNEQYF.

V gene TRBV6-6 combines with J gene TRBJ2-2; TCRdb picks TRBD2, but there is no DNA to check that call. This CDR3 region has 18 residues. From germline, CDR1 is MNHNY and CDR2 SVGAGI (reference sequence). The CDR3 is CASSSSGLAGENTGELFF.

The rearrangement joins TRBV29-1 to TRBJ1-2; TCRdb selects TRBD1, and the lack of DNA leaves this call unchecked. Germline CDR1 and CDR2: SQVTM and ANQGSEA. CDR3 length: 17 amino acids. CDR3 loop: CSVDGGRGTGEHYGYTF. The whole variable domain, remainder taken from reference TRBV29-1 and TRBJ1-2, is SAVISQKPSRDICQRGTSLTIQCQVDSQVTMMFWYRQQPGQSLTLIATANQGSEATYESGFVIDKFPISRPNLTFSTLTVSNMSPEDSSIYLCSVDGGRGTGEHYGYTFGSGTRLTVV.

CDR3 loop: CASSHDGAWDEQFF. V gene TRBV3-1 combines with J gene TRBJ2-1; lacking DNA, the TRBD1 call made by TCRdb goes unchecked. Per germline, CDR1 LGHDT and CDR2 YNNKEL (reference sequence). The CDR3 spans 14 residues.

The rearrangement links TRBV28 to TRBJ2-1. This CDR3 has 15 amino acids. CDR1 and CDR2 from the germline V gene are MDHEN and SYDVKM. CDR3 amino acids: CASSLGGGSYNEQFF.

The chain carries TRBV7-6 and TRBJ2-2; checking the TCRdb D call of TRBD1 is not possible without DNA. The CDR3 has 14 amino acids. Looked up from germline, CDR1 is SGHVS and CDR2 is FNYEAQ. CDR3 residues: CASSPGQGAGELFF.

CDR3 loop: CASSLMGPPGIREQYF. The J gene is TRBJ2-7, the V gene TRBV7-3; TCRdb's D call of TRBD2 is untestable without DNA. CDR3 length: 16 residues. Germline V CDR1 and CDR2: SGHTA, FQGTGA.

The V and J genes are TRBV29-1 and TRBJ2-7; TCRdb reports TRBD1, a call that lacks DNA to check it against. CDR1 is SQVTM and CDR2 is ANQGSEA in the germline V gene. The CDR3 has 15 residues. The CDR3 sequence is CSVIGQGDSSYEQYF.

The chain carries TRBV7-9 and TRBJ1-3. CDR3 length: 13 amino acids. Germline V gene data show CDR1 as SEHNR and CDR2 as FQNEAQ (reference sequence). CDR3 in amino acids: CASSPPAGNTIYF.

The rearrangement uses TRBV18 and TRBJ1-5. The germline CDR1 and CDR2 sequences are KGHSH and LQKENI. This CDR3 is 13 amino acids long. CDR3 region: CASSPGNWQPQHF.

This chain links TRBV4-3 with TRBJ2-6; without DNA, the TCRdb call of TRBD1 cannot be checked. The CDR3 extends over 16 amino acids. Germline V gene data show CDR1 as LGHNA and CDR2 as YSLEER. The CDR3 reads CASSQDRGSGANVLTF.

The V and J genes are TRBV6-5 and TRBJ2-7; TCRdb's D gene call, TRBD1, goes unchecked for lack of DNA. CDR1 and CDR2 from the germline V gene are MNHEY and SVGAGI. This CDR3 has 13 residues. The CDR3 sequence is CASSTTGGFEQYF.

The chain employs TRBV12-3 or TRBV12-4 and TRBJ2-1; checking the TCRdb D call of TRBD2 is not possible without DNA. The CDR3 consists of 17 residues. CDR3 sequence reads: CASSGTSGRWAYNEQFF.

The gene calls are TRBV15 and TRBJ1-2; checking the TCRdb D call of TRBD1 is not possible without DNA. Germline values: CDR1 LNHNV, CDR2 YYDKDF (reference sequence). CDR3 size: 17 residues. The CDR3 loop reads CATSRDGGTGVNYGYTF.

V and J are TRBV28 and TRBJ2-3. The CDR3 consists of 14 residues. CDR1 and CDR2 from the germline V gene are MDHEN and SYDVKM. The CDR3 sequence: CASSTASEADTQYF.

The chain carries TRBV2 and TRBJ1-4. This CDR3 region has 16 residues. Germline V CDR1 and CDR2: SNHLY, FYNNEI. CDR3 loop: CASSPPASGVDEKLFF.

The genes are TRBV5-1 and TRBJ2-7; the TCRdb call, TRBD2, lacks DNA for checking. This CDR3 has 20 residues. Germline CDR1 SGHRS, CDR2 YFSETQ. The chain's CDR3 is CASTQKAWAGVTGSSYEQYF.

The V and J genes are TRBV28 and TRBJ2-7; TCRdb's assignment of TRBD1 cannot be checked, as there is no DNA. CDR1 and CDR2 (germline): MDHEN, SYDVKM. CDR3 length: 14 residues. CDR3: CASSFGTGGGEQYF.

The chain uses TRBV4-2 and TRBJ2-2; there is no DNA to check the TCRdb D call of TRBD1. The CDR3 contains 15 residues. Germline CDR1 reads LGHNA; CDR2 reads YNFKEQ. The CDR3 protein is CASSQTDGGAGELFF.